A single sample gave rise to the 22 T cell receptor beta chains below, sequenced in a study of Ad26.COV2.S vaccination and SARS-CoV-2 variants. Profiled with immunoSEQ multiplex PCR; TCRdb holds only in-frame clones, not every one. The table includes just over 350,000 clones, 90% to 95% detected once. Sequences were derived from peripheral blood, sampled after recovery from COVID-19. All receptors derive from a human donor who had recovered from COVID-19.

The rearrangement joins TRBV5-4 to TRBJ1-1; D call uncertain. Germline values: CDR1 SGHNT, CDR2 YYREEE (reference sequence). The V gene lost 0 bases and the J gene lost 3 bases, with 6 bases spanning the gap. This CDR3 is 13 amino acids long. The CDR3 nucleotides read TGTGCCAGCAGCTTGGAGGTGGACACTGAAGCTTTCTTT. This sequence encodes CASSLEVDTEAFF.

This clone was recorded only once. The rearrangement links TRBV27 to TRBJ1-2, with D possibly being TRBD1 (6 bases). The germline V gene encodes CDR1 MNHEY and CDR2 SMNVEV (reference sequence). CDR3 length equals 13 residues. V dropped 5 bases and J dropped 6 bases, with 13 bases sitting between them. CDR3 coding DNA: TGTGCCAGCAGTCAACCTAGGGGGGATGGCTACACCTTC. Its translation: CASSQPRGDGYTF.

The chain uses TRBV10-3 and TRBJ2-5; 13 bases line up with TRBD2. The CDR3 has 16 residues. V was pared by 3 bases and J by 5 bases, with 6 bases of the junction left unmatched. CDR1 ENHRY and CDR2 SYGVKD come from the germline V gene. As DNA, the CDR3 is TGTGCCATCAGTGAAACTAGCGGGGGGGCCCAGGAGACCCAGTACTTC. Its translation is CAISETSGGAQETQYF.

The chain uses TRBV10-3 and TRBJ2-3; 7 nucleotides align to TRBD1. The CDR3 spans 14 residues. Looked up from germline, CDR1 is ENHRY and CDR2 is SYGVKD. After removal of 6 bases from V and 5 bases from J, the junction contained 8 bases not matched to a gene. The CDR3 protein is CAIRTTGEGDTQYF. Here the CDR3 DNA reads TGTGCCATCAGGACAACAGGGGAAGGAGATACGCAGTATTTT.

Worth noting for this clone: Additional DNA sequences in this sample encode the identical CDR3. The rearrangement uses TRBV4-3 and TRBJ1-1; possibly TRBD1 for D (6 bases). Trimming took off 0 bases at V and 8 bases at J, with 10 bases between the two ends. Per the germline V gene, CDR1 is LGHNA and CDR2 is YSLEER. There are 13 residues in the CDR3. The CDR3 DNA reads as TGCGCCAGCAGCCAAGACACCGGGACAGAAGCTTTCTTT. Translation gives CASSQDTGTEAFF.

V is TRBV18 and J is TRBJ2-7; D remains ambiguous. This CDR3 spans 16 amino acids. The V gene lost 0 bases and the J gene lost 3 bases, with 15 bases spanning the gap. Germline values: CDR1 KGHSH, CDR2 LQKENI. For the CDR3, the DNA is TGTGCCAGCTCACCACCGGCCGCAGGAGCCAACTACGAGCAGTACTTC. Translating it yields CASSPPAAGANYEQYF.

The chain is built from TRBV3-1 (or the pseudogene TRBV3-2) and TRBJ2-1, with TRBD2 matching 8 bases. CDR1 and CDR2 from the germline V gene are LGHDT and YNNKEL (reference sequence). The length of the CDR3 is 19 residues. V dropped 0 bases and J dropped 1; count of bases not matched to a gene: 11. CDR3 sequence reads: CASSQDLFGSGGSYNEQFF. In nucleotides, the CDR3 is TGTGCCAGCAGCCAAGATCTATTCGGAAGCGGGGGTTCCTACAATGAGCAGTTCTTC.

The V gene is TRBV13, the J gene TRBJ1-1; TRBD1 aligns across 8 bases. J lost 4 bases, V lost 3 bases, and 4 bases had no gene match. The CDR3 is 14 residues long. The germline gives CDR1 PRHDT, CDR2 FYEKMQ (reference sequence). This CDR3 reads CASSFSGGVTEAFF. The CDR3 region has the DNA TGTGCCAGCAGCTTTTCAGGGGGCGTCACTGAAGCTTTCTTT.

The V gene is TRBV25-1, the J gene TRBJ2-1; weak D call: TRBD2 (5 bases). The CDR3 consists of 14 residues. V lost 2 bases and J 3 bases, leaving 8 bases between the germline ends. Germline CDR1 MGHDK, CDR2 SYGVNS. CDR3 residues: CASSEDYLYNEQFF. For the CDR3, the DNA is TGTGCCAGCAGTGAAGACTACCTCTACAATGAGCAGTTCTTC.

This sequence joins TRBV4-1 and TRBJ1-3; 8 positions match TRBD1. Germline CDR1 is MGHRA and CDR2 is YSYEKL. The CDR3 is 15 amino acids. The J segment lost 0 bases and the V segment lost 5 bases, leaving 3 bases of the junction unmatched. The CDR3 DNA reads TGCGCCAGCAGCTACGGACAGGGCTCTGGAAACACCATATATTTT. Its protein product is CASSYGQGSGNTIYF.

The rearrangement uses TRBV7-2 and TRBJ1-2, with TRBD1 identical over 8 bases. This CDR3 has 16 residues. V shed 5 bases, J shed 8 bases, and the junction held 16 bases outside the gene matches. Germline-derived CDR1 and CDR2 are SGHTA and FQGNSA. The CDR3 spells CASSPADRQGYNGYTF. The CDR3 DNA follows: TGTGCCAGCAGCCCCGCCGATCGACAGGGGTATAACGGCTACACCTTC. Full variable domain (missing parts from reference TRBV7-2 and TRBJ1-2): GAGVSQSPSNKVTEKGKDVELRCDPISGHTALYWYRQSLGQGLEFLIYFQGNSAPDKSGLPSDRFSAERTGGSVSTLTIQRTQQEDSAVYLCASSPADRQGYNGYTFGSGTRLTVV.

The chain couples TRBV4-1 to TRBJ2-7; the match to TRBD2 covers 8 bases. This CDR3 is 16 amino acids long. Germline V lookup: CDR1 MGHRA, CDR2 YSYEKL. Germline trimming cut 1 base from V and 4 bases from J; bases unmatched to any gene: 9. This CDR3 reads CASSQGRASGRYEQYF. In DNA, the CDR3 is TGCGCCAGCAGCCAAGGTCGGGCTAGCGGGCGTTACGAGCAGTACTTC.

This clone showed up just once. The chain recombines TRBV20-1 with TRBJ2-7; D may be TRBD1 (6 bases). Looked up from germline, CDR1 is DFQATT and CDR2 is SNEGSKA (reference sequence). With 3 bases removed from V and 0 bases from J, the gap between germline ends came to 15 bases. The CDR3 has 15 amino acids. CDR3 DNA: TGCAGTGCTAGTATAACAGGGTTATCCTCCTACGAGCAGTACTTC. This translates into CSASITGLSSYEQYF.

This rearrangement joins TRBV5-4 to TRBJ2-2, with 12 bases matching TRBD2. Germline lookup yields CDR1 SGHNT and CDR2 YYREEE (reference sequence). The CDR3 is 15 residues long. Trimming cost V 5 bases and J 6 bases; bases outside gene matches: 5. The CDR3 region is CASRLAGGKSGELFF. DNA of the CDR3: TGTGCCAGCAGACTAGCGGGGGGCAAGTCCGGGGAGCTGTTTTTT. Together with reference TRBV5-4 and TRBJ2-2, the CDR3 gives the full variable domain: ETGVTQSPTHLIKTRGQQVTLRCSSQSGHNTVSWYQQALGQGPQFIFQYYREEENGRGNFPPRFSGLQFPNYSSELNVNALELDDSALYLCASRLAGGKSGELFFGEGSRLTVL.

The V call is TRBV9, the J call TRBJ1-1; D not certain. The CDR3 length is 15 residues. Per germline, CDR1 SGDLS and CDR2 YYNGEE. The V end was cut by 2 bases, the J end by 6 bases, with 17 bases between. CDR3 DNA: TGTGCCAGCAGCGTCGCGTTGGAGACCCCCCCTGAAGCTTTCTTT. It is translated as CASSVALETPPEAFF.

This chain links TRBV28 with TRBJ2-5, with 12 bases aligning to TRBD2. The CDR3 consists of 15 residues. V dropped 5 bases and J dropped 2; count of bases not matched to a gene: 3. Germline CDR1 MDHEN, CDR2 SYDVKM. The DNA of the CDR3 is TGTGCCAGCAGTGTGACTAGCGGGGGACAAGAGACCCAGTACTTC. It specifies CASSVTSGGQETQYF.

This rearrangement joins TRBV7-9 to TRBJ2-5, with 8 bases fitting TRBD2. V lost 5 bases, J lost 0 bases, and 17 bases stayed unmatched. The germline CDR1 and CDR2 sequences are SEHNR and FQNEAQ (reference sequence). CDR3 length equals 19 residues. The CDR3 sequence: CASSPLGGGGPKYQETQYF. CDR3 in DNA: TGTGCCAGCAGCCCGCTCGGGGGCGGGGGGCCCAAGTACCAAGAGACCCAGTACTTC.

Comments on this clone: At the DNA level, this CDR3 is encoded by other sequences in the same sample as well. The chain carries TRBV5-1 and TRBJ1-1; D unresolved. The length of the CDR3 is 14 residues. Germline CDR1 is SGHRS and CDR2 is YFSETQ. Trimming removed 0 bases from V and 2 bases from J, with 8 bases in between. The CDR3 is CASSLGPTNTEAFF. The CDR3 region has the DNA TGCGCCAGCAGCTTGGGTCCGACCAACACTGAAGCTTTCTTT.

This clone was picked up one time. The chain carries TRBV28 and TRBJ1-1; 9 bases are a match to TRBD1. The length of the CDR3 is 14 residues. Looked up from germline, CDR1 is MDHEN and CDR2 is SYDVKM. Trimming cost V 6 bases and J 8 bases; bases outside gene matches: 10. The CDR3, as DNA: TGTGCCAGCAGCCGACCGACAGGGGGGCCCGAAGCTTTCTTT. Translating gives CASSRPTGGPEAFF.

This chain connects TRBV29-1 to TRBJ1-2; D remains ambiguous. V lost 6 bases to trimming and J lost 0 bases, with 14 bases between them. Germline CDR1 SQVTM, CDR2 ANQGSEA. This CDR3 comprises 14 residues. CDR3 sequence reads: CSVPGPGTNYGYTF. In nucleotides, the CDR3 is TGCAGCGTCCCGGGCCCGGGGACTAACTATGGCTACACCTTC.

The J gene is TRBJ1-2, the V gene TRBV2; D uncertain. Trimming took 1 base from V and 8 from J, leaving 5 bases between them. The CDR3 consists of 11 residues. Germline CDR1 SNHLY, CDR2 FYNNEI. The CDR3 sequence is CASSEGEGYTF. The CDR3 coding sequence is TGTGCCAGCAGTGAAGGGGAGGGCTACACCTTC.

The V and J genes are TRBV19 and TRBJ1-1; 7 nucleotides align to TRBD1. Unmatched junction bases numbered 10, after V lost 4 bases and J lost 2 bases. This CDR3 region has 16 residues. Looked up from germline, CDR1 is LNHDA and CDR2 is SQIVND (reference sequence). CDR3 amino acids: CASSSPRTGSNTEAFF. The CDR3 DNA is TGTGCCAGTAGTAGCCCGAGGACAGGATCAAACACTGAAGCTTTCTTT.